Each of the 24 T cell receptor beta chains below was sequenced from the same sample in a study of T cell repertoires in ileal Crohn's disease. Measured with immunoSEQ multiplex PCR; TCRdb has only the in-frame clones, and not every one. The sample yields approximately 9,600 clones, over 65% seen once. The sample consisted of ileal tissue. Receptors originate from an adult with Crohn's disease.

This clone is classed as medium-sized. The rearrangement links TRBV7-2 to TRBJ2-5, with 9 bases aligning to TRBD1. J gave up 3 bases and V 5 bases, and 7 bases lay outside the gene matches. This CDR3 has 15 residues. Germline V gives CDR1 SGHTA, CDR2 FQGNSA. The CDR3 DNA sequence: TGTGCCAGCAGCGCGGGACAGGGAATGAAAGAGACCCAGTACTTC. Residues: CASSAGQGMKETQYF. The full variable domain, with the rest looked up from reference TRBV7-2 and TRBJ2-5, is GAGVSQSPSNKVTEKGKDVELRCDPISGHTALYWYRQSLGQGLEFLIYFQGNSAPDKSGLPSDRFSAERTGGSVSTLTIQRTQQEDSAVYLCASSAGQGMKETQYFGPGTRLLVL.

The genes are TRBV19 and TRBJ2-7, with TRBD2 identical over 8 bases. The CDR3 runs to 14 residues. The ends lost 7 bases at V and 2 bases at J; junction bases unmatched: 7. Germline V gene lookup returns CDR1 LNHDA and CDR2 SQIVND (reference sequence). The CDR3 DNA is TGTGCCAGTACCCGGGGGGGACCCGCCTACGAGCAGTACTTC. It codes for CASTRGGPAYEQYF.

The chain couples TRBV29-1 to TRBJ2-2, with 12 bases that match TRBD1. Trimming cost V 3 bases and J 2 bases; bases outside gene matches: 10. CDR1 and CDR2 (germline): SQVTM, ANQGSEA. The CDR3 has 18 residues. CDR3 bases: TGCAGCGTTGACCTGTCCCGGGACAGGGGGCTCAACACCGGGGAGCTGTTTTTT. It is translated as CSVDLSRDRGLNTGELFF.

This chain joins TRBV10-2 and TRBJ1-5; no definite D call. Deletions cut 4 bases from V and 7 bases from J, with 11 bases between. Germline assignment: CDR1 WSHSY and CDR2 SAAADI. The CDR3 totals 13 residues. The CDR3, as DNA: TGCGCCAGCAGTGGGGTGAGAGGGCAGCCCCAGCATTTT. Translating gives CASSGVRGQPQHF.

This clone was detected once. The rearrangement links TRBV5-1 to TRBJ2-1; 7 bases fit TRBD2. The germline V gene has CDR1 SGHRS and CDR2 YFSETQ. V trimming: 7 bases; J trimming: 6 bases; junction bases outside the gene matches: 19. This CDR3 comprises 17 residues. CDR3 loop: CASHRELAVSAGNEQFF. The CDR3 region has the DNA TGCGCCAGCCACCGGGAGCTAGCGGTGAGCGCGGGCAATGAGCAGTTCTTC.

Of note for this clone: Sequence at one end of the junction differs from germline and may be a read error. The chain carries TRBV2 and TRBJ1-1; TRBD1 aligns across 9 bases. This CDR3 comprises 12 residues. CDR1 and CDR2 (germline): SNHLY, FYNNEI. The DNA for the CDR3 is TGTGCCAGCAGTGACCGGCGGGACAGGGTTGTCTTT. Encoded protein: CASSDRRDRVVF.

As concerns this clone: One junction end does not reproduce the germline sequence, and a read error may be involved. The gene calls are TRBV6-5 and TRBJ1-1, with TRBD1 matching 7 bases. The CDR3 runs 14 residues. Germline V gene data show CDR1 as MNHEY and CDR2 as SVGAGI. CDR3 region: CASSYDRVNTEASF. The DNA for the CDR3 is TGTGCCAGCAGTTACGACAGGGTGAACACTGAAGCTTCCTTT.

The genes are TRBV7-3 and TRBJ2-3, with 8 bases lining up with TRBD2. Per germline, CDR1 SGHTA and CDR2 FQGTGA. This CDR3 has 15 amino acids. V shed 0 bases, J shed 3 bases, and the junction held 2 bases outside the gene matches. The CDR3 DNA follows: TGTGCCAGCAGCTTAACCGGACTAGCAACAGATACGCAGTATTTT. This encodes CASSLTGLATDTQYF.

The chain uses TRBV29-1 and TRBJ2-7; 8 nucleotides align to TRBD2. Germline assignment: CDR1 SQVTM and CDR2 ANQGSEA. CDR3 size: 15 residues. Trimming at V came to 3 bases and at J to 2 bases, leaving 9 bases not matched to a gene. DNA for the CDR3: TGCAGCGTTGAGGGGGTGGGGACTAGTCCCTACGAGCAGTACTTC. Translation: CSVEGVGTSPYEQYF.

This chain joins TRBV19 and TRBJ1-5; 10 bases map to TRBD1. V shed 5 bases, J shed 6 bases, and the junction held 1 base outside the gene matches. Per the germline V gene, CDR1 is LNHDA and CDR2 is SQIVND (reference sequence). This CDR3 is built from 13 residues. The CDR3 DNA follows: TGTGCCAGTAGTGACAGGGGGCCTCAGCCCCAGCATTTT. This gives the protein CASSDRGPQPQHF. Complete variable domain (other parts from reference TRBV19 and TRBJ1-5): DGGITQSPKYLFRKEGQNVTLSCEQNLNHDAMYWYRQDPGQGLRLIYYSQIVNDFQKGDIAEGYSVSREKKESFPLTVTSAQKNPTAFYLCASSDRGPQPQHFGDGTRLSIL.

The genes are TRBV6-1 and TRBJ1-2; D is unclear. The V end was cut by 0 bases, the J end by 7 bases, with 9 bases between. Germline V gene sequence: CDR1 MNHNS, CDR2 SASEGT. CDR3 size: 13 residues. The CDR3 sequence is CASSEAAVFGYTF. The CDR3 bases are TGTGCCAGCAGTGAAGCGGCAGTCTTTGGCTACACCTTC.

This clone came up a few times. V usage is TRBV19 and J usage is TRBJ2-1; the match to TRBD1 covers 8 bases. The germline V gene has CDR1 LNHDA and CDR2 SQIVND (reference sequence). The CDR3 consists of 14 residues. V was clipped by 8 bases and J by 6 bases; unmatched bases: 9. The CDR3 loop is CASRPLTGGNEQFF. The CDR3 region has the DNA TGTGCCAGTCGCCCCCTCACAGGGGGCAATGAGCAGTTCTTC.

The V and J genes are TRBV19 and TRBJ1-4; unclear D gene. The CDR3 runs 14 residues. Germline loops: CDR1 LNHDA, CDR2 SQIVND (reference sequence). The V and J ends lost 5 bases and 4 bases respectively, with 11 bases between them. CDR3 loop: CASSPGSNNEKLFF. CDR3 in DNA: TGTGCCAGTAGTCCCGGGAGTAATAATGAAAAACTGTTTTTT.

This clone came up a few times. This chain uses TRBV7-6 with TRBJ1-6, with TRBD1 matching over 9 bases. The ends lost 2 bases at V and 0 bases at J; junction bases unmatched: 8. The germline V gene encodes CDR1 SGHVS and CDR2 FNYEAQ. CDR3 length: 19 amino acids. CDR3 bases: TGTGCCAGCAGCTTAAAAAGGACAGGGGTTGGCTCCTATAATTCACCCCTCCACTTT. Its protein is CASSLKRTGVGSYNSPLHF.

This sequence joins TRBV11-2 and TRBJ2-7, with 7 bases aligning to TRBD2. J lost 1 base, V lost 2 bases, and 5 bases had no gene match. Germline lookup yields CDR1 SGHAT and CDR2 FQNNGV. The CDR3 contains 15 residues. CDR3 nucleotide sequence: TGTGCCAGCAGCTTATCGGCGGGAGCATCCTACGAGCAGTACTTC. Amino acid sequence: CASSLSAGASYEQYF.

This clone was detected only a few times. This sequence joins TRBV9 and TRBJ2-7; D uncertain. CDR3 length: 14 amino acids. Germline V gene lookup returns CDR1 SGDLS and CDR2 YYNGEE. V shed 0 bases and J shed 6 bases, with 13 bases lying between them. The CDR3 DNA reads TGTGCCAGCAGCGTAGACCTCCCTCCGGGCGAGCAGTACTTC. Translation: CASSVDLPPGEQYF.

This clone appeared once. The chain employs TRBV19 and TRBJ2-2, with D perhaps TRBD1 (5 bases). This CDR3 comprises 15 residues. The V end lost 7 bases, the J end lost 0 bases, and 12 bases lay between the germline ends. Germline CDR1 and CDR2: LNHDA and SQIVND (reference sequence). CDR3 residues: CASIAGPTNTGELFF. The CDR3 DNA sequence: TGTGCCAGTATCGCAGGGCCAACGAACACCGGGGAGCTGTTTTTT.

The rearrangement uses TRBV10-2 and TRBJ2-1; TRBD2 aligns across 7 bases. CDR3 length: 14 amino acids. Germline V gene lookup returns CDR1 WSHSY and CDR2 SAAADI. Unmatched junction bases numbered 9, after V lost 10 bases and J lost 3 bases. The CDR3 loop is CAMGEGLVYNEQFF. CDR3 DNA sequence: TGCGCCATGGGGGAGGGTTTGGTCTACAATGAGCAGTTCTTC.

J is TRBJ1-2 and V is TRBV6-5; D gene uncertain. The CDR3 runs to 13 residues. Trimming cost V 5 bases and J 3 bases, with 10 bases left between them. Germline assignment: CDR1 MNHEY and CDR2 SVGAGI. The CDR3 spells CASSITEDYGYTF. The CDR3 DNA follows: TGTGCCAGCAGTATAACAGAAGACTATGGCTACACCTTC.

The chain employs TRBV2 and TRBJ2-5, with 16 nucleotides matching TRBD2. The length of the CDR3 is 18 residues. Trimming took 7 bases from V and 5 from J; bases not matched to a gene: 13. CDR1 and CDR2 from the germline V gene are SNHLY and FYNNEI. The chain's CDR3 is CASKRGLAGGRVGETQYF. The DNA for the CDR3 is TGTGCCAGCAAGAGGGGACTAGCGGGGGGGCGAGTCGGCGAGACCCAGTACTTC.

This chain uses TRBV29-1 with TRBJ2-1; TRBD1 is a possible D gene (6 bases). Trimming pared 3 bases from V and 0 bases from J, leaving 6 bases between. The CDR3 is 13 amino acids. Looked up from germline, CDR1 is SQVTM and CDR2 is ANQGSEA. The CDR3 DNA follows: TGCAGCGTTGAGGACAGCTCCTACAATGAGCAGTTCTTC. Its translation: CSVEDSSYNEQFF.

This clone was observed once. This chain links TRBV6-6 with TRBJ1-5, with D hard to call. Germline assignment: CDR1 MNHNY and CDR2 SVGAGI (reference sequence). The length of the CDR3 is 14 residues. Trimming removed 6 bases from V and 0 bases from J, with 9 bases in between. The CDR3 region is CASRRENSNQPQHF. The CDR3, as DNA: TGTGCCAGCAGACGAGAAAATAGCAATCAGCCCCAGCATTTT.

This clone has just a few counts. This sequence joins TRBV5-4 and TRBJ2-1; 9 bases line up with TRBD1. CDR1 SGHNT and CDR2 YYREEE come from the germline V gene (reference sequence). Trimming cost V 4 bases and J 8 bases; bases outside gene matches: 7. CDR3 length: 14 amino acids. CDR3: CASSAGQGGYEQFF. The CDR3 DNA sequence: TGTGCCAGCAGCGCGGGACAGGGAGGCTATGAGCAGTTCTTC.

The chain is built from TRBV7-8 and TRBJ2-2, with 8 bases lining up with TRBD2. J lost 4 bases, V lost 2 bases, and 18 bases had no gene match. The CDR3 has 20 amino acids. Germline CDR1 and CDR2: SGHVS and FQNEAQ. The CDR3: CASSLRSSGGRLASTGELFF. In DNA form, the CDR3 reads TGTGCCAGCAGCTTAAGGTCCTCTGGGGGTCGACTAGCGAGCACCGGGGAGCTGTTTTTT.